This entry features one T cell receptor beta chain sequence. The data belong to a study of blood T cell repertoires in COVID-19. Study details: Samples of COVID-19 (acute and convalescent) were obtained from the United States, Italy and Spain. The cDNA or gDNA used as material had been derived from T cells, B-cell-depleted T cells, or PBMCs.

This CDR3 region has 17 residues. V lost 0 bases, J lost 0 bases, and 14 bases lay in between. Per germline, CDR1 LNHNV and CDR2 YYDKDF (reference sequence). In the original processing: Researchers report that nucleated cell counts were estimated from reference gene primer amplification. Produced via immunoSEQ multiplex PCR; TCRdb's table is partial and in-frame only. That table supplies the V and J calls and clone size; D and trimming were determined from the DNA. The repertoire has more than 120,000 clones, more than 70% of them found once; the top ten carry around 28%. Sequenced sample: peripheral blood. The clonotype comes from a human donor in a cohort sampled during active COVID-19. The V gene is TRBV15, the J gene TRBJ1-2, with D maybe TRBD1 (6 bases). The CDR3 sequence: CATSRELMAGANYGYTF. The CDR3 region has the DNA TGTGCCACCAGCAGAGAACTAATGGCAGGGGCTAACTATGGCTACACCTTC.